The TCR beta chain under discussion was sequenced for a study of CD8 T cells in ankylosing spondylitis. Findings and caveats of the study: Disease-associated clonotypes exhibited CD8+ identity and were relatively infrequent in peripheral blood. Reactive arthritis synovial fluid and blood previously showed some of these motif variants. The authors reported significant enrichment of disease-linked clones in matched ankylosing spondylitis synovial fluid.

The germline gives CDR1 KGHDR, CDR2 SFDVKD. Trimming at V came to 4 bases and at J to 3 bases, leaving 6 bases not matched to a gene. The length of the CDR3 is 16 residues. The sample holds many counts of this clonotype. Its cognate antigen is unknown. The TCR beta libraries were generated through quantitative 5'-RACE incorporating molecular barcodes. One entry per CDR3 protein, called by TCRdb with MiXCR from the 5' RACE reads. The data hold around 30,000 distinct CDR3 sequences, with 5.5% to 8% observed a single time. V usage is TRBV24-1 and J usage is TRBJ2-2, with TRBD1 matching over 8 bases. Material: blood, either unsorted or a sorted T cell fraction (not recorded which). The clonotype originates from a male donor with ankylosing spondylitis or in good health (not recorded which). The CDR3 DNA reads TGTGCCACCAGTGAACCGCTACAGGGGGACACCGGGGAGCTGTTTTTT. Translation gives CATSEPLQGDTGELFF.